This entry lists 15 T cell receptor beta chains sequenced from one sample in a study of blood T cell repertoires in COVID-19. The assay was immunoSEQ multiplex PCR, and TCRdb's table has in-frame clones only and misses some. The table lists about 190,000 clones, around 89% of them singletons. Sequenced material: peripheral blood. Every receptor here comes from a human donor in a cohort sampled during active COVID-19.

This chain links TRBV4-3 with TRBJ2-1; 8 bases align to TRBD2. The V segment lost 1 base and the J segment 4 bases; nucleotides outside the gene matches: 15. There are 19 residues in the CDR3. Per the germline V gene, CDR1 is LGHNA and CDR2 is YSLEER. In DNA, the CDR3 is TGCGCCAGCAGCCAAGGACCGAGGAAGACTAGCGACGGGTACAATGAGCAGTTCTTC. Encoded protein: CASSQGPRKTSDGYNEQFF.

The genes are TRBV29-1 and TRBJ1-1, with 7 nucleotides matching TRBD1. V shed 2 bases and J 11 bases; nucleotides not matched to a gene: 14. The germline V gene has CDR1 SQVTM and CDR2 ANQGSEA. The CDR3 spans 14 residues. CDR3: CSVESGTDLLPAFF. CDR3 DNA: TGCAGCGTTGAATCCGGGACAGATTTACTGCCCGCTTTCTTT.

The chain links TRBV5-1 to TRBJ2-6; D perhaps matches TRBD1 (6 bases). CDR3 size: 18 residues. Looked up from germline, CDR1 is SGHRS and CDR2 is YFSETQ. V shed 2 bases and J shed 0 bases, with 15 bases lying between them. The DNA for the CDR3 is TGCGCCAGCAGCTTCCGGACAGCCTCCCGCTCTGGGGCCAACGTCCTGACTTTC. Its translation: CASSFRTASRSGANVLTF.

CDR3 nucleotide sequence: TGTGCCAGCAGCCTGACAGGGGGAAAGAACACTGAAGCTTTCTTT. It translates to CASSLTGGKNTEAFF. The J gene is TRBJ1-1, the V gene TRBV11-2, with TRBD1 matching over 9 bases. The CDR3 loop spans 15 amino acids. Germline lookup yields CDR1 SGHAT and CDR2 FQNNGV. Germline trimming cut 5 bases from V and 1 base from J; bases unmatched to any gene: 5. Looking up the rest from reference TRBV11-2 and TRBJ1-1 gives the full variable domain: EAGVAQSPRYKIIEKRQSVAFWCNPISGHATLYWYQQILGQGPKLLIQFQNNGVVDDSQLPKDRFSAERLKGVDSTLKIQPAKLEDSAVYLCASSLTGGKNTEAFFGQGTRLTVV.

The J gene is TRBJ2-7, the V gene TRBV12-5; the match to TRBD1 covers 7 bases. Germline trimming cut 5 bases from V and 5 bases from J; bases unmatched to any gene: 6. This CDR3 has 13 residues. Germline V gives CDR1 LGHNT, CDR2 FRNRAP. Here the CDR3 reads CASGQTGYHEQYF. CDR3 sequence (DNA): TGTGCTAGTGGTCAGACAGGGTACCACGAGCAGTACTTC.

The CDR3 DNA reads TGTGCCAGCAGCCAAGTCGGACAGGTGTTGGTCGAGCAGTACTTC. The encoded protein is CASSQVGQVLVEQYF. The chain joins TRBV3-1 (or the pseudogene TRBV3-2) to TRBJ2-7; 7 nucleotides match TRBD1. CDR3 length: 15 amino acids. The V segment lost 1 base and the J segment 6 bases; nucleotides outside the gene matches: 9. In germline, CDR1 is LGHDT, CDR2 YNNKEL (reference sequence).

The V call is TRBV7-2, the J call TRBJ1-1; no clear D gene. This CDR3 has 11 residues. The V and J ends lost 5 bases and 10 bases respectively, with 11 bases between them. Germline values: CDR1 SGHTA, CDR2 FQGNSA. CDR3 region: CASSPRGVAFF. For the CDR3, the DNA is TGTGCCAGCAGCCCCCGTGGAGTAGCTTTCTTT.

The chain couples TRBV5-4 to TRBJ2-1; D gene ambiguous. This CDR3 is 16 amino acids long. V gave up 4 bases and J gave up 3 bases, with 17 bases separating them. CDR1 is SGHNT, CDR2 YYREEE, per germline (reference sequence). The DNA for the CDR3 is TGTGCCAGCAGCCCTTCGGCAGACTGGCTCTACAATGAGCAGTTCTTC. Its translation is CASSPSADWLYNEQFF.

The chain has TRBV7-8 and TRBJ2-7; 9 bases line up with TRBD1. V lost 0 bases to trimming and J lost 4 bases; unmatched junction nucleotides: 4. This CDR3 contains 15 residues. The V gene's germline CDR1 is SGHVS and CDR2 FQNEAQ. The CDR3 region is CASSLATGGRYEQYF. CDR3 nucleotide sequence: TGTGCCAGCAGCTTAGCGACAGGGGGTCGGTACGAGCAGTACTTC.

The rearrangement joins TRBV11-2 to TRBJ1-4, with D hard to call. Germline values: CDR1 SGHAT, CDR2 FQNNGV. The CDR3 loop spans 19 amino acids. The V gene lost 1 base and the J gene lost 0 bases, with 18 bases spanning the gap. The CDR3 loop reads CASSLVSSNGMATNEKLFF. CDR3 in DNA: TGTGCCAGCAGCTTAGTGTCGAGCAACGGGATGGCAACTAATGAAAAACTGTTTTTT.

The chain joins TRBV3-1 (or the pseudogene TRBV3-2) to TRBJ2-7; TRBD2 matches 11 bases. Germline CDR1 LGHDT, CDR2 YNNKEL (reference sequence). This CDR3 is built from 18 residues. The V gene end was trimmed by 4 bases and the J gene end by 1 base; junction bases not matched to a gene: 12. In DNA, the CDR3 is TGTGCCAGCAGCCCACCCCCTTCGGGACTAGCGGCTTCCTACGAGCAGTACTTC. Its translation: CASSPPPSGLAASYEQYF.

A word on this clone: The DNA is left out, because the CDR3 cannot be placed on it with certainty; the CDR3 is given as TCRdb lists it. J is TRBJ1-2 and V is TRBV4-3; TRBD1, the table's D call, lacks a check against the DNA. CDR1 is LGHNA and CDR2 is YSLEER in the germline V gene. The CDR3 spans 15 residues, counting both ends. The chain's CDR3 is CASSQVGLGAQGRTF.

This chain uses TRBV4-3 with TRBJ2-1; TRBD2 aligns across 8 bases. This CDR3 contains 16 residues. Per the germline V gene, CDR1 is LGHNA and CDR2 is YSLEER. Trimming cost V 0 bases and J 4 bases; bases outside gene matches: 5. DNA for the CDR3: TGCGCCAGCAGCCAAGATGGGACTAGTGGGTACAATGAGCAGTTCTTC. As protein: CASSQDGTSGYNEQFF.

This chain joins TRBV12-3 or TRBV12-4 and TRBJ2-1; the D is unclear. Between the trimmed V and J ends, which lost 6 bases and 15 bases, there was a span of 18 bases. CDR3 length equals 12 residues. The CDR3 DNA is TGTGCCAGCAGCCCTAAAAATACCTTTGGGTTCTTC. Its translation: CASSPKNTFGFF.

The CDR3 is CASSLLSSGGPGYEQYF. The CDR3 DNA reads TGCGCCAGCAGCCTCCTGAGTAGCGGGGGGCCCGGCTACGAGCAGTACTTC. The J gene is TRBJ2-7, the V gene TRBV4-1; 10 nucleotides line up with TRBD2. Germline assignment: CDR1 MGHRA and CDR2 YSYEKL. This CDR3 is built from 17 residues. The V segment lost 4 bases and the J segment 3 bases; nucleotides outside the gene matches: 12.